This TCR beta chain was obtained from a study of T-cell reconstitution after alpha-beta-depleted transplantation in children. Study-wide points: Expanded graft clones, several hundred of them, were reportedly the source of alpha-beta T cells about two months after transplant.

Germline values: CDR1 SGHNT, CDR2 YYREEE (reference sequence). V shed 4 bases and J shed 2 bases, with 8 bases lying between them. This CDR3 has 13 amino acids. As it was prepared, the TCRbeta library received unique molecular identifiers. TCRdb fed the PCR reads into MiXCR, producing one record per CDR3 protein. Here the sample spans 95,000 to 150,000 distinct CDR3 sequences, 23% being singletons. Details on this clonotype: Its specificity is unknown.

The V gene is TRBV5-4, the J gene TRBJ2-3; no firm D call. Sequencing was performed on PBMCs, mostly from graft donor cells, taken 180 days after TCRalphabeta/CD19-depleted stem cell transplant. This clonotype was sampled from a male patient between 2 and 15 years old who had a stem cell transplant for chronic granulomatous disease, so the T cells may come from the graft donor. DNA for the CDR3: TGTGCCAGCAGCCGGACCCTCACAGATACGCAGTATTTT. The encoded protein is CASSRTLTDTQYF.